This record covers a single T cell receptor beta chain. Its cognate antigen is unknown. Trimming shortened V by 2 bases and J by 0 bases, and 11 bases separated the two germline ends. Looked up from germline, CDR1 is KGHSH and CDR2 is LQKENI. The CDR3 length is 16 residues. Using immunoSEQ multiplex PCR, the repertoire was profiled, and TCRdb retains in-frame clones only, with some absent. Seen here are roughly 350,000 clones, about 89% observed once, and the top ten hold roughly 5%. Treatment in this sample: around 19 received Ad26.COV2.S at low or high dose, single or two shots; several received placebo; per-sample allocation not given. Each sample was drawn 63 days after the first injection (of vaccine or placebo). The data originate from a study of Ad26.COV2.S vaccination and SARS-CoV-2 variants. The study, taken as a whole, reports: Analytic work on TCR breadth and depth might have understated the full extent of total T cell responses. Vaccinees reportedly had broad spike-specific CD8+ and CD4+ T cell responses. Greater spike-specific TCR breadth was seen in vaccine recipients than in placebo recipients.

V and J are TRBV18 and TRBJ1-3; D remains ambiguous. The receptor was isolated from a person between 18 and 65 years old who received the Ad26.COV2.S COVID-19 vaccine or a placebo. Sequences were derived from peripheral blood, sampled in a trial of Ad26.COV2.S vaccine versus placebo. DNA of the CDR3: TGTGCCAGCTCACCAGGCGGGGAAAACTCTGGAAACACCATATATTTT. Amino acid sequence: CASSPGGENSGNTIYF.